Listed below are T cell receptor beta chains from one sample, sequenced in a study of T cell repertoires in cytomegalovirus infection. TCRdb reprocessed the reads with MiXCR, giving one entry per CDR3 protein. Among some 160,000 distinct CDR3 sequences listed, over 15% were seen once. Input material: CD8+ T cells from PBMCs. These TCRs come from a human donor in good health (CMV status not recorded). Some clones in this sample may be carry-over from other donors' samples. The CDR3 runs from the conserved cysteine through the conserved F or W. D genes are given only for firm matches. Some rows mark clone size as missing; the rest say once, few, many or name a class of expanded clone.

v_gene	abundance	d_gene	j_gene	CDR3nt	CDR3aa
TRBV7-9	NA	NA	TRBJ2-7	TGTGCCAGCAGCCAGAATCACTACGAGCAGTACTTC	CASSQNHYEQYF
TRBV7-6	NA	TRBD2	TRBJ2-1	TGTGCCAGCAGCCAGTCAGCGGGAGCTGCCTCCCATGAGCAGTTCTTC	CASSQSAGAASHEQFF
TRBV6-6	NA	NA	TRBJ2-2	TGTGCCAGCAGTTACTATAGACATAACACCGGGGAGCTGTTTTTT	CASSYYRHNTGELFF
TRBV13	few	NA	TRBJ2-7	TGTGCCAGCAGCTACGGGGGTAGGGTCTACGAGCAGTACTTC	CASSYGGRVYEQYF
TRBV7-8	many	NA	TRBJ2-1	TGTGCCAGCAGCTTTACCCCCGAGGGAACCAGCGATTACTACAATGAGCAGTTCTTC	CASSFTPEGTSDYYNEQFF
TRBV4-1	few	NA	TRBJ1-2	TGCGCCAGCAGCCAAGCCTGGCTGGGGGCTAACTATGGCTACACCTTC	CASSQAWLGANYGYTF
TRBV28	NA	TRBD2	TRBJ2-7	TGTGCCAGCAGTTTAGGGACTAGCGGGAGAGGTGCCGAGCAGTACTTC	CASSLGTSGRGAEQYF
TRBV20-1	few	TRBD2	TRBJ2-1	TGCAGTGCAGCGGTTGGGAGGGCTTACAATGAGCAGTTCTTC	CSAAVGRAYNEQFF
TRBV7-7	NA	NA	TRBJ1-5	TGTGCCAGCAGCTTACGGGGTCTGGATAGCAATCAGCCCCAGCATTTT	CASSLRGLDSNQPQHF
TRBV7-2	many	TRBD2	TRBJ2-5	TGTGCCAGCAGCTTAGTCCTAGCGGGAGTGGGAGAGACCCAGTACTTC	CASSLVLAGVGETQYF
TRBV6-1	NA	NA	TRBJ2-3	TGTGCCAGCACCCAACGGTGGGAGGCAGATACGCAGTATTTT	CASTQRWEADTQYF
TRBV9	few	NA	TRBJ2-1	TGTGCCAGCAGCGTAGAGGGTAGGGTGTACAATGAGCAGTTCTTC	CASSVEGRVYNEQFF
TRBV6-5	few	NA	TRBJ2-1	TGTGCCTCCTCCACGGGGGCTTACAATGAGCAGTTCTTC	CASSTGAYNEQFF
TRBV19	NA	NA	TRBJ2-7	TGTGCCAGTAGTATAACAGGGAGGAGCGAGCAGTACTTC	CASSITGRSEQYF
TRBV20-1	NA	NA	TRBJ2-5	TGCAGTGCTAGTGGCAGGCGAGAGACCCAGTACTTC	CSASGRRETQYF
TRBV7-9	NA	NA	TRBJ2-1	TGTGCCAGCAGCTTAGAGCGAGGAAATGAGCAGTTCTTC	CASSLERGNEQFF
TRBV6-2/TRBV6-3	once	NA	TRBJ1-1	TGTGCCAGCAGTGCCCTACGGGGCGGTTCGAACACTGAAGCTTTCTTT	CASSALRGGSNTEAFF
TRBV12-5	few	TRBD2	TRBJ2-7	TGTGCTAGTGGTTTTCCCGAAACTAGCGGGGGGTACGAGCAGTACTTC	CASGFPETSGGYEQYF
TRBV27	NA	TRBD2	TRBJ2-7	TGTGCCAGCAGTCCATGGACTAGCGGGAACGAGCAGTACTTC	CASSPWTSGNEQYF
TRBV7-6	NA	TRBD2	TRBJ2-1	TGTGCCAGCAGCTTAGGAGGGACTAGCGTGAATGAGCAGTTCTTC	CASSLGGTSVNEQFF
TRBV20-1	NA	NA	TRBJ1-3	TGCAGTGCTAGAGAAGGGACTACTGGAAACACCATATATTTT	CSAREGTTGNTIYF
TRBV6-6	NA	NA	TRBJ1-5	TGTGCCAGCAGTTACGGAGGGGAAGGCAATCAGCCCCAGCATTTT	CASSYGGEGNQPQHF
TRBV7-2	NA	TRBD1	TRBJ2-6	TGTGCCAGCCCCTTAGACAGGGAAGATGGGGCCAACGTCCTGACTTTC	CASPLDREDGANVLTF
TRBV28	NA	NA	TRBJ2-7	TGTGCCAGCAGTTTAAATCTGGACAGCTACGAGCAGTACTTC	CASSLNLDSYEQYF
TRBV10-3	many	NA	TRBJ2-7	TGTGCCATCAGTGAGAACGGGGAGTCCTACGAGCAGTACTTC	CAISENGESYEQYF
TRBV6-5	few	NA	TRBJ1-4	TGTGCCAGCAGTTACCAGGGTGAAAAACTGTTTTTT	CASSYQGEKLFF
TRBV7-9	NA	NA	TRBJ2-5	TGTGCCAGCAGCTTTCTGGCGACCTCCCAAGAGACCCAGTACTTC	CASSFLATSQETQYF
TRBV11-2	NA	TRBD1	TRBJ2-5	TGTGCCAGCATCGGAGGACAGGAAAAAGAGACCCAGTACTTC	CASIGGQEKETQYF
TRBV7-2	many	NA	TRBJ2-7	TGTGCCAGCAGCGACAACCCGTACGAGCAGTACTTC	CASSDNPYEQYF
TRBV7-2	NA	NA	TRBJ1-6	TGTGCCAGCAGCTCCCCGGAGTATAATTCACCCCTCCACTTT	CASSSPEYNSPLHF
TRBV7-2	few	TRBD2	TRBJ2-1	TGTGCCAGCAGCTTAGGAAGCGGGGGGGCGGGTGAGCAGTTCTTC	CASSLGSGGAGEQFF
TRBV12-3/TRBV12-4	many	NA	TRBJ1-5	TGTGCCAGCACCGAAACTTGGGGCAATCAGCCCCAGCATTTT	CASTETWGNQPQHF
TRBV7-2	NA	TRBD2	TRBJ2-7	TGTGCCAGCAGACGAGGACTAGCGGGAGACTCCGAGCAGTACTTC	CASRRGLAGDSEQYF
TRBV2	NA	TRBD1	TRBJ2-7	TGTGCCAGCAGCCCACAGGGGGCGGGGGAGCAGTACTTC	CASSPQGAGEQYF
TRBV28	NA	TRBD2	TRBJ2-1	TGTGCCAGCAGTTCCTCTTGGGGACTAGCGGGATTCACCTCCTACAATGAGCAGTTCTTC	CASSSSWGLAGFTSYNEQFF
TRBV12-3/TRBV12-4	few	NA	TRBJ2-1	TGTGCCAGCACTTCTCAGGAGGGGTACAGTCGCGGTGGGCAGTTCTTC	CASTSQEGYSRGGQFF
TRBV7-2	few	NA	TRBJ1-1	TGTGGCCCAATGGGACAAGAGCAGCCAGCCGAAGCTTTCTTT	CGPMGQEQPAEAFF
TRBV7-6	few	NA	TRBJ2-7	TGTGCCAGCAGCTTAAAATCGGGAGTCTCCTACGAGCAGTACTTC	CASSLKSGVSYEQYF
TRBV12-5	NA	NA	TRBJ1-2	TGTGCTAGTGGTTCGACAGGTAGAGGTAACTATGGCTACACCTTC	CASGSTGRGNYGYTF
TRBV14	NA	NA	TRBJ1-1	TGTACCAGCAGCCTTCGGAAGGGACCCAACACTGAAGCTTTCTTT	CTSSLRKGPNTEAFF
TRBV10-3	few	TRBD1	TRBJ1-5	TGTGCCATCAGTGAGTCGGGACAGGTTCAGCCCCAGCATTTT	CAISESGQVQPQHF
TRBV7-6	NA	NA	TRBJ2-1	TGTGCCAGCAGCTTAGCATCCGATGAGCAGTTCTTC	CASSLASDEQFF
TRBV29-1	few	TRBD2	TRBJ2-1	TGCAGCGTTGGTGCGGGAGGAAGCAATGAGCAGTTCTTC	CSVGAGGSNEQFF
TRBV7-3	NA	TRBD2	TRBJ2-2	TGTGCCAGCAGCTTAAAACTAGCGGGAGTTGGCACCGGGGAGCTGTTTTTT	CASSLKLAGVGTGELFF
TRBV7-6	few	NA	TRBJ1-4	TGTGCCAGCAGCCGTTCAGGGTTCTGGGGTGAAAAACTGTTTTTT	CASSRSGFWGEKLFF
TRBV28	few	TRBD1	TRBJ1-2	TGTGCCAGCACCCTGGGACAGGGGTTCCGCTATGGCTACACCTTC	CASTLGQGFRYGYTF
TRBV7-2	few	NA	TRBJ2-7	TGTGCCAGCATAGGGACCACCTACGAGCAGTACTTC	CASIGTTYEQYF
TRBV7-2	NA	TRBD2	TRBJ2-3	TGTGCCAGCAGCTTAGCGGCCTCGAGCGGGAGGAGCACAGATACGCAGTATTTT	CASSLAASSGRSTDTQYF
TRBV28	NA	NA	TRBJ2-6	TGTGCCAGCAGTTCCCAATCCTTTTCTTTCTTGCGGGCCAACGTCCTGACTTTC	CASSSQSFSFLRANVLTF
TRBV4-1	NA	NA	TRBJ1-1	TGCGCCAGCAGCCCCCGTCGCAGGGCGAACACTGAAGCTTTCTTT	CASSPRRRANTEAFF
TRBV25-1	NA	NA	TRBJ1-1	TGTGCCAGCAGTGGACGGAAGGGTCCGAGTTGGGCTGAAGCTTTCTTT	CASSGRKGPSWAEAFF
TRBV27	NA	TRBD2	TRBJ2-7	TGTGCCAGCAGTTTACAGTTGGCGGGAGTTTCCGAGCAGTACTTC	CASSLQLAGVSEQYF
TRBV6-2/TRBV6-3	few	TRBD2	TRBJ2-1	TGTGCCAGCAGTTACTCCGTTAGCGGGAGGCAGAGCTCCTACAATGAGCAGTTCTTC	CASSYSVSGRQSSYNEQFF
TRBV7-9	few	NA	TRBJ1-5	TGTGCCAGCAGCTTCTCACAGGGAGAGGGGCAGCCCCAGCATTTT	CASSFSQGEGQPQHF
TRBV7-8	few	NA	TRBJ1-5	TGTGCCAGCAGCCCCCGGGGGCGGGAGCAGCCCCAGCATTTT	CASSPRGREQPQHF